This passage covers 19 T cell receptor beta chains from one sample sequenced in a study of shared T cell receptors in the human thymus. Produced via immunoSEQ multiplex PCR; TCRdb's table is partial and in-frame only. The data contain about 730,000 clones, 70% to 90% of them seen just once; the ten biggest clones take up over 0.008%. These same records also appear under a second study, on human thymus T cells.

Sequencing used thymocytes. Receptors originate from a girl in the first two years of life with a congenital heart defect.

The chain is built from TRBV10-2 and TRBJ2-7; a possible D gene is TRBD2 (6 bases). Germline V gives CDR1 WSHSY, CDR2 SAAADI. Deletions cut 6 bases from V and 3 bases from J, with 12 bases between. The CDR3 loop spans 13 amino acids. The CDR3 loop is CASSRDLLYEQYF. DNA for the CDR3: TGCGCCAGCAGCCGGGACTTGCTCTACGAGCAGTACTTC.

The V call is TRBV10-3, the J call TRBJ1-3; D ambiguous. The germline V and J ends were trimmed by 1 base and 5 bases, with 24 bases remaining between them. Germline CDR1 is ENHRY and CDR2 is SYGVKD. CDR3 size: 19 residues. CDR3 nucleotides: TGTGCCATCAGTGAGTTACTATCCCCCCTGGCGGGTTCGCGAAACACCATATATTTT. Residues: CAISELLSPLAGSRNTIYF.

This sequence joins TRBV14 and TRBJ2-1; 7 bases map to TRBD1. V lost 5 bases to trimming and J lost 0 bases; unmatched junction nucleotides: 16. Germline V CDR1 and CDR2: SGHDN, FVKESK. The CDR3 has 19 amino acids. The CDR3 DNA sequence: TGTGCCAGCAGCGCCGGGGACAGCCGCACCTATAGCTCCTACAATGAGCAGTTCTTC. Its protein product is CASSAGDSRTYSSYNEQFF.

The gene calls are TRBV7-2 and TRBJ1-1, with D possibly being TRBD1 (6 bases). Trimming took off 5 bases at V and 6 bases at J, with 10 bases between the two ends. Germline V gene data show CDR1 as SGHTA and CDR2 as FQGNSA. The CDR3 is 12 residues long. The CDR3 DNA reads as TGTGCCAGCAGCGGGGGGGGGCCTGAAGCTTTCTTT. This gives the protein CASSGGGPEAFF.

This clone was detected only a few times. V gene TRBV30 combines with J gene TRBJ2-5; 7 bases match TRBD1. CDR1 and CDR2 from the germline V gene are GTSNPN and SVGIG (reference sequence). The CDR3 is made up of 14 amino acids. The J segment lost 1 base and the V segment lost 5 bases, leaving 7 bases of the junction unmatched. Here the CDR3 reads CAWASRQGQETQYF. The CDR3 DNA reads as TGTGCCTGGGCGAGCAGACAGGGCCAAGAGACCCAGTACTTC.

The genes are TRBV5-3 and TRBJ2-7; perhaps TRBD1 as D (5 bases). TRBV5-3 is identified as an open reading frame with a role that is uncertain. The CDR3 loop spans 13 amino acids. Trimming stripped 5 bases from V and 6 bases from J, with 15 bases between. CDR3 amino acids: CARRAGLESEQYF. The CDR3 coding sequence is TGTGCCAGAAGGGCAGGGCTTGAATCCGAGCAGTACTTC.

The chain recombines TRBV28 with TRBJ2-7; maybe TRBD1 (5 bases). This CDR3 has 15 amino acids. Trimming pared 2 bases from V and 0 bases from J, leaving 11 bases between. The germline gives CDR1 MDHEN, CDR2 SYDVKM. For the CDR3, the DNA is TGTGCCAGCAGTTTAACAGGCTCGAGCTCCTACGAGCAGTACTTC. Its protein is CASSLTGSSSYEQYF.

The chain links TRBV5-1 to TRBJ1-4; TRBD1 might be the D (5 bases). Trimming removed 1 base at V and 7 bases at J, with 17 bases between. There are 16 residues in the CDR3. Germline V gene data show CDR1 as SGHRS and CDR2 as YFSETQ. The CDR3 protein is CASSLTYQGYGEKLFF. The CDR3 DNA reads as TGCGCCAGCAGCTTGACATACCAGGGATATGGTGAAAAACTGTTTTTT.

The V and J genes are TRBV28 and TRBJ1-1, with 7 bases fitting TRBD1. This CDR3 comprises 14 residues. Germline V gene sequence: CDR1 MDHEN, CDR2 SYDVKM. Unmatched junction bases numbered 6, after V lost 7 bases and J lost 1 base. The CDR3 sequence: CASILPGGNTEAFF. The CDR3 DNA sequence: TGTGCCAGCATCCTACCAGGGGGGAACACTGAAGCTTTCTTT. Using reference TRBV28 and TRBJ1-1 for the parts outside the CDR3, the full variable domain is DVKVTQSSRYLVKRTGEKVFLECVQDMDHENMFWYRQDPGLGLRLIYFSYDVKMKEKGDIPEGYSVSREKKERFSLILESASTNQTSMYLCASILPGGNTEAFFGQGTRLTVV.

This chain joins TRBV2 and TRBJ1-5; 7 positions match TRBD1. V dropped 3 bases and J dropped 0; count of bases not matched to a gene: 14. The CDR3 contains 19 residues. The germline gives CDR1 SNHLY, CDR2 FYNNEI. CDR3 residues: CASSDPGTEPRYSNQPQHF. The CDR3 region has the DNA TGTGCCAGCAGTGACCCTGGGACAGAGCCGCGCTATAGCAATCAGCCCCAGCATTTT.

This chain links TRBV27 with TRBJ1-1; tentative D call: TRBD1 (6 bases). This CDR3 has 15 amino acids. The germline V gene has CDR1 MNHEY and CDR2 SMNVEV (reference sequence). Trimming left V 5 bases short and J 4 bases short, with 17 bases between. The CDR3 bases are TGTGCCAGCAGTCCAGACAGGACTTGGGGCACTGAAGCTTTCTTT. Its protein product is CASSPDRTWGTEAFF.

The chain joins TRBV5-5 to TRBJ1-2, with 7 positions matching TRBD1. The CDR3 runs 20 residues. The germline V gene has CDR1 SGHKS and CDR2 YYEKEE (reference sequence). V was clipped by 0 bases and J by 0 bases; unmatched bases: 17. CDR3 bases: TGTGCCAGCAGCTTGGTGGCGTTTGGGGACAGACTAAAAACTAACTATGGCTACACCTTC. This gives the protein CASSLVAFGDRLKTNYGYTF.

This clone came up once. J is TRBJ1-2 and V is TRBV10-3, with 7 bases lining up with TRBD1. The trim removed 10 bases at V and 5 bases at J, leaving 10 bases unmatched. This CDR3 has 13 amino acids. Germline V lookup: CDR1 ENHRY, CDR2 SYGVKD. CDR3 amino acids: CATAGGVRYGYTF. CDR3 nucleotides: TGTGCCACCGCAGGGGGAGTAAGGTATGGCTACACCTTC.

The genes are TRBV14 and TRBJ1-3, with no clear D. The CDR3 contains 15 residues. Trimming took 5 bases from V and 0 from J, leaving 11 bases between them. Germline CDR1 SGHDN, CDR2 FVKESK. CDR3 amino acids: CASSARRPSGNTIYF. Written as DNA, the CDR3 is TGTGCCAGCAGCGCGCGCCGCCCCTCTGGAAACACCATATATTTT.

The genes are TRBV28 and TRBJ1-5; D perhaps matches TRBD1 (6 bases). V lost 5 bases and J lost 7, with 18 bases in between. Germline CDR1 reads MDHEN; CDR2 reads SYDVKM. The CDR3 consists of 15 residues. The CDR3 DNA follows: TGTGCCAGCAGTCCAAAATACAGGGTAGGCCAGCCCCAGCATTTT. Translated, it gives CASSPKYRVGQPQHF.

The V gene is TRBV6-6, the J gene TRBJ1-2, with 7 bases that match TRBD1. Germline assignment: CDR1 MNHNY and CDR2 SVGAGI (reference sequence). The CDR3 has 12 residues. The trim removed 4 bases at V and 6 bases at J, leaving 2 bases unmatched. The CDR3 region is CASSSQGDGYTF. The CDR3 DNA is TGTGCCAGCAGTTCCCAGGGGGATGGCTACACCTTC.

The genes are TRBV4-2 and TRBJ2-5; D is undetermined. The J call may be faulty, since TRBJ2-7 better matches the DNA end. The CDR3 covers 17 residues. CDR1 and CDR2 from the germline V gene are LGHNA and YNFKEQ. CDR3 residues: CASSQDGGPLHINEQYF. The CDR3 bases are TGTGCCAGCAGCCAAGACGGTGGGCCCCTTCACATCAACGAGCAGTACTTC.

This clone was observed a handful of times. J is TRBJ2-7 and V is TRBV14; 8 bases line up with TRBD2. In germline, CDR1 is SGHDN, CDR2 FVKESK. The CDR3 spans 15 residues. The J segment lost 5 bases and the V segment lost 4 bases, leaving 10 bases of the junction unmatched. The CDR3 bases are TGTGCCAGCAGCCCATCGGGGGGGGGCCCCCACGAGCAGTACTTC. This translates into CASSPSGGGPHEQYF.

This clone appeared a single time. This rearrangement joins TRBV7-2 to TRBJ2-3, with 10 bases lining up with TRBD2. The CDR3 sequence is 16 residues long. Germline CDR1 SGHTA, CDR2 FQGNSA. After removal of 5 bases from V and 6 bases from J, the junction contained 11 bases not matched to a gene. The CDR3 region has the DNA TGTGCCAGCAGCCCGCCAGCGGGGGGGCGGGGGGATACGCAGTATTTT. Translation gives CASSPPAGGRGDTQYF.